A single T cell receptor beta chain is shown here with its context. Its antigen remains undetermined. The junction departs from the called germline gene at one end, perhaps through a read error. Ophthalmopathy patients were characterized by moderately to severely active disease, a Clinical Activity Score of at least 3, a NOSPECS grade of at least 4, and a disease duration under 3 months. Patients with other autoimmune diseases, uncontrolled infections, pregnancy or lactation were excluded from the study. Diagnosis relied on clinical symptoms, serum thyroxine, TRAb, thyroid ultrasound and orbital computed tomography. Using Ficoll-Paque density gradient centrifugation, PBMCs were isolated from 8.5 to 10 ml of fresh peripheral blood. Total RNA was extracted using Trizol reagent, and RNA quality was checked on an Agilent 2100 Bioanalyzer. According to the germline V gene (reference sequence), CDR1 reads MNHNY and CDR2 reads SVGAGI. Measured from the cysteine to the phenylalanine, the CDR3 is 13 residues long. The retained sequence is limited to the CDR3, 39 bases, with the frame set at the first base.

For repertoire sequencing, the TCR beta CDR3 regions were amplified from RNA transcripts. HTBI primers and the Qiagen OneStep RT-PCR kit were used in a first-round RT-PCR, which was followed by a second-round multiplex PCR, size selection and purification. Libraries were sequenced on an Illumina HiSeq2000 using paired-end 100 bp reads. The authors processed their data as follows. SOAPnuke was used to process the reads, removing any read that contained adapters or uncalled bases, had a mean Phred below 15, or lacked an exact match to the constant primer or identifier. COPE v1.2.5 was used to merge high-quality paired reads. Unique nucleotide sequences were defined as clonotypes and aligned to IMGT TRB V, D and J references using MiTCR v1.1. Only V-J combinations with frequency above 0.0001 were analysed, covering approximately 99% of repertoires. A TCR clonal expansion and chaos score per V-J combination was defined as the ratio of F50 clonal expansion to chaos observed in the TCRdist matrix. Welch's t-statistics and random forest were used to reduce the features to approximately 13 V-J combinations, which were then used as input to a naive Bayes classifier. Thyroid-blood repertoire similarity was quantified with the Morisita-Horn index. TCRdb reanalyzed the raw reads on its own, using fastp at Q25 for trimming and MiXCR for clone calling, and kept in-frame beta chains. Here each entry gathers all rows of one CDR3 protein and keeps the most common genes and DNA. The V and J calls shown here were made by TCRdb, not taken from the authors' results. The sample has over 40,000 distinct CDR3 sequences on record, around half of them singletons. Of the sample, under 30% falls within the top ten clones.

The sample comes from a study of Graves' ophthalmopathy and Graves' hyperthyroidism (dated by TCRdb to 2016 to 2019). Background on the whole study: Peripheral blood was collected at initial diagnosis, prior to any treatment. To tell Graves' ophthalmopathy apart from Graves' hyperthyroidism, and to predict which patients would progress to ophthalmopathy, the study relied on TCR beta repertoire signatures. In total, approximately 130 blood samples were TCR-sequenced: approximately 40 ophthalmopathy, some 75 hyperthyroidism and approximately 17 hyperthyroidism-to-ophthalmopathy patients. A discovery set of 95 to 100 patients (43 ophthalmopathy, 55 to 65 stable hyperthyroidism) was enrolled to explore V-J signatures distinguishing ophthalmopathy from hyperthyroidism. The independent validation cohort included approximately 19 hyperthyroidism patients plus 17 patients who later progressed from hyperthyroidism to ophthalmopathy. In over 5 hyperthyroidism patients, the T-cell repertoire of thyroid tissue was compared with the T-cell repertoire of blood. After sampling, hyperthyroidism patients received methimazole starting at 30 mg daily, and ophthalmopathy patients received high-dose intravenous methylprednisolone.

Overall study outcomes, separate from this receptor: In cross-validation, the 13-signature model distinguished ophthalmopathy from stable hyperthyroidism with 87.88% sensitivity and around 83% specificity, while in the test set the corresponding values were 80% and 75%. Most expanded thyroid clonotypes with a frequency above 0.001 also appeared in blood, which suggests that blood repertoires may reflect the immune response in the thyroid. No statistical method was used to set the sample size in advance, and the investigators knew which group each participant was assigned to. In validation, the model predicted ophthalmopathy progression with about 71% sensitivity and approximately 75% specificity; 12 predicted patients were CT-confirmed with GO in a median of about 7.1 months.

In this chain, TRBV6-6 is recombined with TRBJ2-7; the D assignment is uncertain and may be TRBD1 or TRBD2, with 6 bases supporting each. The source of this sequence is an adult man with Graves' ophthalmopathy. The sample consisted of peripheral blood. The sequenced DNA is TGTGTCAGCATCCGACTAGTGGGGGCCGAGCAGTACTTC. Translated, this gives CVSIRLVGAEQYF.